This T cell receptor beta chain was retrieved from a study of regulatory T cells in long-lasting Graves disease. Study background: The definition of persistent Graves' disease was over 5 years of antithyroid drugs with positive TSH receptor antibodies.

Described time point: persistent/refractory GD, antithyroid drugs over 5 years with positive TRAb. Researchers made the TCR library from RNA that was extracted from PBMCs. Patients with Graves' disease were diagnosed by American Thyroid Association guidelines. Relying on iRepertoire HTBI primers and Arm-PCR of CDR3 regions, the team built TCR beta libraries. TCRdb re-analysed the multiplex PCR reads in MiXCR, keeping a single row per CDR3 protein. This sample has about 660,000 distinct CDR3 sequences, with approximately 31% found just once. This CDR3 has 17 amino acids. V was pared by 5 bases and J by 0 bases, with 16 bases between. Germline V gene sequence: CDR1 SGHAT, CDR2 FQNNGV. This clonotype was counted only a few times.

This receptor was obtained from a female donor with Graves disease. This chain connects TRBV11-2 to TRBJ2-2; D is uncertain. The material sequenced was peripheral blood mononuclear cells (PBMCs), taken when the disease was refractory, from a patient treated with antithyroid drugs. This chain's CDR3 is CASSLEKTGANTGELFF. The CDR3 region has the DNA TGTGCCAGCAGCCTCGAAAAGACTGGCGCGAACACCGGGGAGCTGTTTTTT.